The TCR beta chain described here comes from a study of tumour-infiltrating T cells in Burkitt lymphoma. About the research overall: Repertoire clonality predicted overall and progression-free survival.

Here immunoSEQ multiplex PCR was the method, and the copy in TCRdb shows in-frame clones only, minus some. This table has fewer than 8,000 clones, approximately 18% appearing once. The clonotype originates from a human donor with diffuse large B-cell lymphoma. The sample comprised tumor tissue.

CDR3 protein: CASSLEIDTDTQYF. CDR3 bases: TGTGCCAGCAGCTTAGAGATAGACACAGATACGCAGTATTTT. The chain carries TRBV7-9 and TRBJ2-3; D is unresolved. This CDR3 is built from 14 residues. Trimming stripped 1 base from V and 2 bases from J, with 7 bases between. CDR1 SEHNR and CDR2 FQNEAQ come from the germline V gene (reference sequence).